This passage covers 10 T cell receptor beta chains from one sample sequenced in a study of naive and memory T cell subsets. Study results and caveats: Possibly reflecting memory cells re-expressing CD45RA, a few larger clonotypes occurred in naive repertoires, especially CD8.

Two oligonucleotides, mixed equimolar, formed the beta constant-region primer covering TRBC1 and TRBC2. Four rounds of PCR amplified the ligated cDNA using nested alpha and beta constant-region primers plus SP2. One entry per CDR3 protein, called by TCRdb with MiXCR from the UMI-ligation and nested PCR reads. Of roughly 83,000 distinct CDR3 sequences listed, over 9% were seen once; the top ten hold approximately 0.14%. Their antigen targets remain unknown. The specimen was naive CD4+ T cells from blood. The receptors here all came from a human donor in good health.

This clonotype appeared many times. The rearrangement joins TRBV11-1 to TRBJ2-7; D gene uncertain. This CDR3 has 16 residues. The V end lost 6 bases, the J end lost 0 bases, and 18 bases lay between the germline ends. Germline V gives CDR1 SGHAT, CDR2 FQDESV (reference sequence). This chain's CDR3 is CASSSPLKTLSYEQYF. CDR3 coding DNA: TGTGCCAGCAGTTCCCCTCTCAAGACACTCTCCTACGAGCAGTACTTC.

The rearrangement links TRBV30 to TRBJ1-5; D uncertain. This CDR3 comprises 18 residues. V gave up 0 bases and J gave up 2 bases, with 20 bases separating them. The germline V gene encodes CDR1 GTSNPN and CDR2 SVGIG (reference sequence). Written as DNA, the CDR3 is TGTGCCTGGAGTGTTGCCCGGGTGTCGGATATGGGCAATCAGCCCCAGCATTTT. Protein: CAWSVARVSDMGNQPQHF.

This clonotype was counted at least ten times. This chain links TRBV29-1 with TRBJ2-2; D is possibly TRBD2 (6 bases). CDR3 length: 13 amino acids. Germline V gene sequence: CDR1 SQVTM, CDR2 ANQGSEA. V dropped 4 bases and J dropped 4 bases, with 10 bases sitting between them. CDR3 in DNA: TGCAGCGTTGGATCGGGAGTCACCGGGGAGCTGTTTTTT. It codes for CSVGSGVTGELFF.

The rearrangement uses TRBV11-2 and TRBJ2-1, with 7 bases lining up with TRBD2. This CDR3 region has 14 residues. The junction had 6 bases not matched to a gene; V was cut back by 0 bases and J by 10 bases. Germline CDR1 SGHAT, CDR2 FQNNGV. The CDR3 loop is CASSLDRGSGEQFF. In DNA, the CDR3 is TGTGCCAGCAGCTTAGATCGGGGTAGCGGGGAGCAGTTCTTC.

This clonotype has just a few counts. V and J are TRBV5-1 and TRBJ2-7, with TRBD1 as a possible D gene (5 bases). Germline V CDR1 and CDR2: SGHRS, YFSETQ. The CDR3 loop spans 14 amino acids. Trimming removed 2 bases at V and 0 bases at J, with 9 bases between. CDR3 loop: CASSFGADSYEQYF. The DNA for the CDR3 is TGCGCCAGCAGCTTTGGGGCAGACTCCTACGAGCAGTACTTC.

This clonotype was observed at least ten times. This chain links TRBV9 with TRBJ2-3; no clear D. Trimming pared 3 bases from V and 2 bases from J, leaving 10 bases between. CDR1 and CDR2 (germline): SGDLS, YYNGEE. This CDR3 comprises 14 residues. In DNA form, the CDR3 reads TGTGCCAGCAGCGGGAGAGGTAACACAGATACGCAGTATTTT. This encodes CASSGRGNTDTQYF.

This sequence joins TRBV6-2 or TRBV6-3 and TRBJ2-2, with D perhaps matching TRBD2 (6 bases). The V end lost 7 bases, the J end lost 6 bases, and 15 bases lay between the germline ends. The CDR3 sequence is 14 residues long. Germline V gives CDR1 MNHEY, CDR2 SVGEGT. The CDR3, as DNA: TGTGCCAGCAAGCAAGGAGGGCGAGCCGGGGAGCTGTTTTTT. Its translation: CASKQGGRAGELFF.

This clonotype has a handful of counts. This rearrangement joins TRBV7-9 to TRBJ2-7; 7 bases fit TRBD2. Losses at the gene ends were 4 bases for V and 6 bases for J; bases not matched to a gene: 15. Germline lookup yields CDR1 SEHNR and CDR2 FQNEAQ (reference sequence). This CDR3 has 16 amino acids. The CDR3 DNA reads as TGTGCCAGCAGCTCCCTCACCCGAGCCAGGGAGGGCGAGCAGTACTTC. Translating it yields CASSSLTRAREGEQYF. Looking up the rest from reference TRBV7-9 and TRBJ2-7 gives the full variable domain: DTGVSQNPRHKITKRGQNVTFRCDPISEHNRLYWYRQTLGQGPEFLTYFQNEAQLEKSRLLSDRFSAERPKGSFSTLEIQRTEQGDSAMYLCASSSLTRAREGEQYFGPGTRLTVT.

CDR3 protein: CASSHVTDTQYF. CDR3 nucleotide sequence: TGTGCCAGCAGCCATGTGACAGATACGCAGTATTTT. The V and J genes are TRBV7-3 and TRBJ2-3, with unresolved D. Germline CDR1 and CDR2: SGHTA and FQGTGA. V was cut by 5 bases and J by 3 bases, with 6 bases left in between. This CDR3 has 12 residues.

This clonotype has only a few counts. V usage is TRBV29-1 and J usage is TRBJ2-1; tentative D call: TRBD2 (5 bases). CDR3 size: 12 residues. Trimming stripped 4 bases from V and 6 bases from J, with 10 bases between. Germline assignment: CDR1 SQVTM and CDR2 ANQGSEA. The CDR3 loop is CSVGLAINEQFF. The CDR3 region has the DNA TGCAGCGTTGGGCTAGCTATCAATGAGCAGTTCTTC.